These 14 T cell receptor beta chains were all obtained from the same sample, sequenced in a study of T cell repertoires in cytomegalovirus infection. TCRdb re-derived calls from the reads in MiXCR, one entry per CDR3 protein. Here the sample spans some 680,000 distinct CDR3 sequences, roughly 36% being singletons. Input material: PBMCs. The source of these receptors is a human donor in good health (CMV status not recorded). Some clones in this sample may be carry-over from other donors' samples.

As for this clonotype: One end of the junction fails to match germline, which may point to a read error. The chain combines TRBV7-7 with TRBJ2-3; D is uncertain. The germline gives CDR1 SSHAT, CDR2 FNYEAQ (reference sequence). The CDR3 contains 14 residues. The DNA for the CDR3 is TGTGCTAGCAGCCCGGGCTTCGGAACAGATACGCAGTATTTT. Amino acid sequence: CASSPGFGTDTQYF.

This clonotype was seen a few times. J is TRBJ1-1 and V is TRBV6-1; D call uncertain. This CDR3 has 13 residues. The germline V and J ends were trimmed by 8 bases and 1 base, with 11 bases remaining between them. Germline assignment: CDR1 MNHNS and CDR2 SASEGT. As DNA, the CDR3 is TGTGCCAGCCACCCCGGAGGGAACACTGAAGCTTTCTTT. Protein product: CASHPGGNTEAFF.

This chain uses TRBV6-2 or TRBV6-3 with TRBJ2-7; 9 nucleotides line up with TRBD1. Trimming removed 5 bases from V and 7 bases from J; junction bases left unmatched: 6. The CDR3 contains 13 residues. The germline V gene encodes CDR1 MNHEY and CDR2 SVGEGT. The CDR3 DNA sequence: TGTGCCAGCAGTCTGGGACAGGGCTTGGAGCAGTACTTC. Translation gives CASSLGQGLEQYF.

A few counts support this clonotype. The gene calls are TRBV7-8 and TRBJ2-5, with 7 bases aligning to TRBD1. This CDR3 spans 14 amino acids. V was pared by 5 bases and J by 1 base, with 4 bases of the junction left unmatched. Germline CDR1 is SGHVS and CDR2 is FQNEAQ. CDR3 protein: CASSPTGIQETQYF. CDR3 sequence (DNA): TGTGCCAGCAGCCCGACAGGGATCCAAGAGACCCAGTACTTC. Filled out from reference TRBV7-8 and TRBJ2-5, the complete variable domain reads GAGVSQSPRYKVAKRGQDVALRCDPISGHVSLFWYQQALGQGPEFLTYFQNEAQLDKSGLPSDRFFAERPEGSVSTLKIQRTQQEDSAVYLCASSPTGIQETQYFGPGTRLLVL.

CDR3 residues: CASSGLAHNEQFF. Here the CDR3 DNA reads TGTGCCAGCAGCGGGCTAGCGCACAATGAGCAGTTCTTC. This rearrangement joins TRBV9 to TRBJ2-1, with D possibly TRBD2 on 6 matching bases. Germline V gene lookup returns CDR1 SGDLS and CDR2 YYNGEE. Trimming left V 3 bases short and J 5 bases short, with 9 bases between. This CDR3 is 13 amino acids long.

The CDR3 region is CSARYGQETQYF. Here the CDR3 DNA reads TGCAGTGCTAGGTACGGACAAGAGACCCAGTACTTC. The chain links TRBV20-1 to TRBJ2-5; D ambiguous. Germline V CDR1 and CDR2: DFQATT, SNEGSKA (reference sequence). The CDR3 extends over 12 amino acids. V was pared by 3 bases and J by 2 bases, with 7 bases between.

The chain joins TRBV19 to TRBJ2-1, with TRBD2 matching 9 bases. The CDR3 is 12 amino acids. J gave up 10 bases and V 10 bases, and 8 bases lay outside the gene matches. Looked up from germline, CDR1 is LNHDA and CDR2 is SQIVND (reference sequence). This CDR3 is CATAGLAREQFF. CDR3 bases: TGTGCCACCGCGGGACTAGCTCGCGAGCAGTTCTTC.

This clonotype was detected only a few times. The V call is TRBV6-8, the J call TRBJ1-5, with a possible D match to TRBD1 (5 bases). CDR3 size: 13 residues. V lost 1 base, J lost 7 bases, and 8 bases lay in between. Germline CDR1 MNHGY, CDR2 SAAAGT. The CDR3 is CASSYLGLQPQHF. The CDR3 DNA reads as TGTGCCAGCAGTTACTTGGGGCTGCAGCCCCAGCATTTT.

As to this clonotype: A much larger clone lies one base from this, so it may be a read error. In nucleotides, the CDR3 is TGTGCCAGCATCTTAGTAGCAGGGGGCTACGAGCAGTACTTC. This translates into CASILVAGGYEQYF. V is TRBV7-8 and J is TRBJ2-7; TRBD1 agrees at 7 bases. The CDR3 has 14 residues. The germline CDR1 and CDR2 sequences are SGHVS and FQNEAQ. Full variable domain (missing parts from reference TRBV7-8 and TRBJ2-7): GAGVSQSPRYKVAKRGQDVALRCDPISGHVSLFWYQQALGQGPEFLTYFQNEAQLDKSGLPSDRFFAERPEGSVSTLKIQRTQQEDSAVYLCASILVAGGYEQYFGPGTRLTVT.

This clonotype showed up just a few times. The CDR3 DNA reads as TGTGCCAGCAGCTCTGACGCCGAGACTGAAGCTTTCTTT. Translating it yields CASSSDAETEAFF. This rearrangement joins TRBV7-8 to TRBJ1-1, with D unresolved. CDR3 size: 13 residues. Trimming shortened V by 4 bases and J by 5 bases, and 11 bases separated the two germline ends. Germline V gives CDR1 SGHVS, CDR2 FQNEAQ.

V and J are TRBV7-8 and TRBJ1-2; 9 positions agree with TRBD1. Germline values: CDR1 SGHVS, CDR2 FQNEAQ. CDR3 size: 16 residues. The J segment lost 2 bases and the V segment lost 5 bases, leaving 9 bases of the junction unmatched. CDR3 nucleotides: TGTGCCAGCAGCCCCAGGCCGGGACAGGGAAACTATGGCTACACCTTC. Residues: CASSPRPGQGNYGYTF.

The V gene is TRBV2, the J gene TRBJ2-4; no clear D. V lost 5 bases and J lost 4, with 3 bases in between. In germline, CDR1 is SNHLY, CDR2 FYNNEI. The CDR3 is 11 amino acids. The CDR3 coding sequence is TGTGCCAGCAGTCGGAAAAACATTCAGTACTTC. This translates into CASSRKNIQYF.

This chain joins TRBV19 and TRBJ2-2; D remains unclear. Germline V gene data show CDR1 as LNHDA and CDR2 as SQIVND (reference sequence). Trimming took off 10 bases at V and 6 bases at J, with 12 bases between the two ends. The CDR3 contains 12 residues. The chain's CDR3 is CATLLQAGELFF. The DNA of the CDR3 is TGTGCCACCCTCCTGCAGGCCGGGGAGCTGTTTTTT.

The gene calls are TRBV27 and TRBJ2-3; D might be TRBD2 (5 bases). The CDR3 is made up of 12 amino acids. The germline V gene has CDR1 MNHEY and CDR2 SMNVEV (reference sequence). With 10 bases removed from V and 7 bases from J, the gap between germline ends came to 15 bases. CDR3 nucleotides: TGTGCCACCAGGAATGGACTCAATACGCAGTATTTT. Translation: CATRNGLNTQYF.